Each of the 31 T cell receptor beta chains below was sequenced from the same sample in a study of T cell changes during pregnancy in multiple sclerosis. The repertoire was sequenced with immunoSEQ multiplex PCR; TCRdb's copy has only in-frame clones and lacks some. The table lists tens of thousands of clones, about 90% of them singletons, with roughly 2.7% in the top ten. Here the sequenced sample was peripheral blood, taken in the second trimester of pregnancy. These receptors were obtained from a female donor in good health, enrolled as a control in a pregnancy study.

The rearrangement joins TRBV5-4 to TRBJ2-4; maybe TRBD2 (5 bases). The CDR3 runs 15 residues. Per germline, CDR1 SGHNT and CDR2 YYREEE (reference sequence). V lost 4 bases and J lost 7, with 18 bases in between. The CDR3 region has the DNA TGTGCCAGCAGCCTCTTTGCCCCCCCGGGGAACATTCAGTACTTC. Translation: CASSLFAPPGNIQYF.

This chain links TRBV15 with TRBJ1-2, with unresolved D. The CDR3 sequence is 14 residues long. CDR1 is LNHNV and CDR2 is YYDKDF in the germline V gene (reference sequence). Trimming took off 5 bases at V and 4 bases at J, with 14 bases between the two ends. CDR3 sequence: CATSEGGNRYGYTF. DNA of the CDR3: TGTGCCACCAGCGAGGGAGGCAATCGCTATGGCTACACCTTC.

The V call is TRBV5-5, the J call TRBJ2-7; 9 positions agree with TRBD2. Germline CDR1 reads SGHKS; CDR2 reads YYEKEE (reference sequence). The CDR3 covers 14 residues. Trimming removed 1 base from V and 3 bases from J; junction bases left unmatched: 2. The CDR3 coding sequence is TGTGCCAGCAGCTTGTTGCGGGAGGGCTACGAGCAGTACTTC. Its translation is CASSLLREGYEQYF.

The chain carries TRBV28 and TRBJ2-1; D is ambiguous. Germline loops: CDR1 MDHEN, CDR2 SYDVKM. V dropped 3 bases and J dropped 2 bases, with 5 bases sitting between them. The CDR3 totals 13 residues. The CDR3 region is CASSFQAYNEQFF. The CDR3 DNA is TGTGCCAGCAGTTTCCAGGCCTACAATGAGCAGTTCTTC.

The genes are TRBV2 and TRBJ2-7, with D unresolved. The germline V gene encodes CDR1 SNHLY and CDR2 FYNNEI. Trimming stripped 7 bases from V and 0 bases from J, with 10 bases between. The CDR3 loop spans 13 amino acids. The CDR3 DNA reads as TGTGCCAGCAAGCAGAGGAGCTCCTACGAGCAGTACTTC. Its protein is CASKQRSSYEQYF.

In this sample, this clone turned up once. This chain joins TRBV30 and TRBJ1-1, with D perhaps TRBD1 (5 bases). There are 13 residues in the CDR3. Trimming shortened V by 3 bases and J by 0 bases, and 8 bases separated the two germline ends. Germline-derived CDR1 and CDR2 are GTSNPN and SVGIG (reference sequence). The CDR3 is CAWRQGLNTEAFF. CDR3 DNA: TGTGCCTGGAGGCAGGGTTTGAACACTGAAGCTTTCTTT.

This chain uses TRBV11-2 with TRBJ1-2; tentatively, D is TRBD1 (5 bases). Germline CDR1 is SGHAT and CDR2 is FQNNGV. The CDR3 length is 12 residues. The CDR3, as DNA: TGTGCTTCGGCGGGGGCTAACTATGGCTACACCTTC. This encodes CASAGANYGYTF.

V gene TRBV7-2 combines with J gene TRBJ1-3, with D maybe TRBD1 (5 bases). Trimming pared 3 bases from V and 4 bases from J, leaving 16 bases between. The CDR3 spans 16 residues. Germline CDR1 reads SGHTA; CDR2 reads FQGNSA. The CDR3 region is CASSFAGSEGGNTIYF. In DNA form, the CDR3 reads TGTGCCAGCAGCTTCGCGGGATCCGAGGGGGGAAACACCATATATTTT.

The chain joins TRBV30 to TRBJ1-2; TRBD1 matches 8 bases. From germline, CDR1 is GTSNPN and CDR2 SVGIG (reference sequence). Germline trimming cut 0 bases from V and 6 bases from J; bases unmatched to any gene: 9. This CDR3 spans 15 amino acids. The chain's CDR3 is CAWSVPQGARDGYTF. DNA for the CDR3: TGTGCCTGGAGTGTACCCCAGGGGGCGAGGGATGGCTACACCTTC.

This chain uses TRBV2 with TRBJ1-2, with D tentatively TRBD1 (6 bases). Per germline, CDR1 SNHLY and CDR2 FYNNEI. The CDR3 has 14 residues. The ends were cut back, 5 bases at V and 6 bases at J, with 16 bases in the middle. CDR3 loop: CASSPYRAWDGYTF. The DNA of the CDR3 is TGTGCCAGCAGTCCTTACAGGGCTTGGGATGGCTACACCTTC.

The rearrangement links TRBV6-5 to TRBJ2-1; 8 positions match TRBD1. The V and J ends lost 6 bases and 6 bases, in that order; junction bases with no gene match: 7. In germline, CDR1 is MNHEY, CDR2 SVGAGI. The CDR3 has 14 amino acids. The CDR3 spells CASSLWTGTNEQFF. DNA of the CDR3: TGTGCCAGCAGCCTCTGGACAGGGACCAATGAGCAGTTCTTC.

This clone has more than one count but fewer than ten. This sequence joins TRBV4-2 and TRBJ2-3, with 11 positions matching TRBD2. Unmatched junction bases numbered 2, after V lost 0 bases and J lost 6 bases. The CDR3 consists of 15 residues. Germline assignment: CDR1 LGHNA and CDR2 YNFKEQ. Here the CDR3 reads CASSQELAGADTQYF. The CDR3 region has the DNA TGTGCCAGCAGCCAAGAACTAGCGGGAGCCGATACGCAGTATTTT.

The chain's CDR3 is CATWRASAEQYF. CDR3 in DNA: TGTGCCACCTGGAGGGCCTCCGCCGAGCAGTACTTC. The chain is built from TRBV28 and TRBJ2-7, with a weak D call TRBD2 (6 bases). Per the germline V gene, CDR1 is MDHEN and CDR2 is SYDVKM. V was cut by 10 bases and J by 6 bases, with 16 bases left in between. The CDR3 sequence is 12 residues long.

The V and J genes are TRBV7-3 and TRBJ2-3; D ambiguous. V gave up 4 bases and J gave up 2 bases, with 7 bases separating them. This CDR3 contains 13 residues. Germline V gene sequence: CDR1 SGHTA, CDR2 FQGTGA. CDR3 DNA: TGTGCCAGCAGCTCCTATTACACAGATACGCAGTATTTT. This gives the protein CASSSYYTDTQYF.

This clone has just one count. The CDR3 region has the DNA TGCGCCAGCAGCCAGAACCCGGGAGTGAGGGAGACCCAGTACTTC. Amino acids: CASSQNPGVRETQYF. This chain connects TRBV4-3 to TRBJ2-5; D perhaps matches TRBD2 (6 bases). Germline V gene sequence: CDR1 LGHNA, CDR2 YSLEER. With 3 bases removed from V and 5 bases from J, the gap between germline ends came to 16 bases. The CDR3 covers 15 residues.

V gene TRBV9 combines with J gene TRBJ1-2, with TRBD1 as a possible D gene (6 bases). V lost 4 bases and J lost 0, with 13 bases in between. Germline-derived CDR1 and CDR2 are SGDLS and YYNGEE. This CDR3 has 15 amino acids. Written as DNA, the CDR3 is TGTGCCAGCAGCAGAGATGAGGGGGCTAACTATGGCTACACCTTC. Its translation is CASSRDEGANYGYTF.

The V gene is TRBV7-8, the J gene TRBJ2-3; TRBD1 matches at 8 bases. The CDR3 is 15 amino acids. Per the germline V gene, CDR1 is SGHVS and CDR2 is FQNEAQ. V lost 5 bases to trimming and J lost 1 base; unmatched junction nucleotides: 5. In nucleotides, the CDR3 is TGTGCCAGCAGCGAACCGGGACAGGGCACAGATACGCAGTATTTT. Residues: CASSEPGQGTDTQYF.

J is TRBJ1-5 and V is TRBV7-9; 11 positions match TRBD1. CDR1 is SEHNR, CDR2 FQNEAQ, per germline (reference sequence). Unmatched junction bases numbered 3, after V lost 6 bases and J lost 8 bases. CDR3 length: 13 residues. The CDR3 loop reads CASRGQGAEPQHF. As DNA, the CDR3 is TGTGCCAGCAGAGGACAGGGGGCAGAGCCCCAGCATTTT.

The chain is built from TRBV11-1 and TRBJ2-1; TRBD2 agrees at 10 bases. This CDR3 is 16 amino acids long. Per germline, CDR1 SGHAT and CDR2 FQDESV (reference sequence). Trimming cost V 2 bases and J 4 bases; bases outside gene matches: 5. As DNA, the CDR3 is TGTGCCAGCAGCTTATACAGCGGGGGGGAATACAATGAGCAGTTCTTC. It encodes CASSLYSGGEYNEQFF.

This rearrangement joins TRBV14 to TRBJ2-5, with D possibly matching TRBD1 (6 bases). V was cut by 1 base and J by 0 bases, with 18 bases left in between. Germline loops: CDR1 SGHDN, CDR2 FVKESK. The CDR3 is 18 residues long. CDR3 in DNA: TGTGCCAGCAGCCAAGGCGGTCGCGGGCAGGGGTACCAAGAGACCCAGTACTTC. Protein product: CASSQGGRGQGYQETQYF.

This clone was counted between two and nine times. The genes are TRBV4-2 and TRBJ2-2; D is perhaps TRBD2 (6 bases). CDR3 size: 17 residues. Germline V CDR1 and CDR2: LGHNA, YNFKEQ. V shed 0 bases and J shed 2 bases, with 13 bases lying between them. The CDR3 DNA follows: TGTGCCAGCAGCCAAGATTTGCACGGGAGTAACACCGGGGAGCTGTTTTTT. Protein: CASSQDLHGSNTGELFF.

DNA of the CDR3: TGCGCCAGCAGCTTGGACGGGTCAAGCAATCAGCCCCAGCATTTT. Translated, it gives CASSLDGSSNQPQHF. This rearrangement joins TRBV5-1 to TRBJ1-5; D call uncertain. Trimming left V 0 bases short and J 1 base short, with 8 bases between. Germline V CDR1 and CDR2: SGHRS, YFSETQ. This CDR3 contains 15 residues.

This clone was observed a single time. The chain employs TRBV19 and TRBJ1-4; tentatively, D is TRBD1 (6 bases). Trimming took 9 bases from V and 8 from J, leaving 13 bases between them. CDR3 length: 12 amino acids. Germline loops: CDR1 LNHDA, CDR2 SQIVND (reference sequence). This CDR3 is CASTTGYEKLFF. CDR3 in DNA: TGTGCCAGCACAACAGGGTACGAAAAACTGTTTTTT.

The chain recombines TRBV4-2 with TRBJ1-4; no clear D gene. The germline V gene encodes CDR1 LGHNA and CDR2 YNFKEQ. This CDR3 has 13 residues. Trimming stripped 0 bases from V and 8 bases from J, with 7 bases between. CDR3 region: CASSQDGREKLFF. CDR3 in DNA: TGTGCCAGCAGCCAAGATGGCCGCGAAAAACTGTTTTTT.

The rearrangement links TRBV2 to TRBJ1-1; TRBD1 might be the D (5 bases). Trimming removed 6 bases at V and 0 bases at J, with 20 bases between. The CDR3 length is 17 residues. Per the germline V gene, CDR1 is SNHLY and CDR2 is FYNNEI. In DNA form, the CDR3 reads TGTGCCAGCAGGGGGGGGGTAAGGGCAGGGATGAACACTGAAGCTTTCTTT. Residues: CASRGGVRAGMNTEAFF.

The rearrangement joins TRBV28 to TRBJ1-4, with unresolved D. CDR1 is MDHEN and CDR2 is SYDVKM in the germline V gene. V lost 6 bases and J lost 0, with 23 bases in between. The CDR3 is made up of 19 amino acids. CDR3 in DNA: TGTGCCAGCAGGAATGAGTTGCTAGGCAGCGGGGCAACTAATGAAAAACTGTTTTTT. Protein product: CASRNELLGSGATNEKLFF.

V usage is TRBV9 and J usage is TRBJ2-5; no clear D. V gave up 3 bases and J gave up 3 bases, with 3 bases separating them. Germline CDR1 SGDLS, CDR2 YYNGEE. The CDR3 runs 11 residues. CDR3 amino acids: CASSAKETQYF. CDR3 bases: TGTGCCAGCAGCGCAAAAGAGACCCAGTACTTC.

This CDR3 reads CASSFGGGSPLHF. CDR3 sequence (DNA): TGTGCCAGCAGCTTCGGGGGGGGATCACCCCTCCACTTT. This chain connects TRBV7-3 to TRBJ1-6, with D perhaps TRBD1 (5 bases). Trimming left V 3 bases short and J 10 bases short, with 10 bases between. The length of the CDR3 is 13 residues. Germline values: CDR1 SGHTA, CDR2 FQGTGA.

This rearrangement joins TRBV28 to TRBJ2-3, with D maybe TRBD1 (6 bases). V dropped 6 bases and J dropped 4 bases, with 11 bases sitting between them. In germline, CDR1 is MDHEN, CDR2 SYDVKM. There are 13 residues in the CDR3. CDR3 sequence reads: CASRQGQADTQYF. CDR3 in DNA: TGTGCCAGCAGACAGGGTCAGGCAGATACGCAGTATTTT.

J is TRBJ1-2 and V is TRBV5-4, with no clear D. CDR3 size: 17 residues. In germline, CDR1 is SGHNT, CDR2 YYREEE (reference sequence). V gave up 4 bases and J gave up 0 bases, with 19 bases separating them. The CDR3 DNA sequence: TGTGCCAGCAGCCTCTGGCCGCGGCGGGTTTCTAACTATGGCTACACCTTC. Amino acid sequence: CASSLWPRRVSNYGYTF.

The chain uses TRBV20-1 and TRBJ2-1; unclear D gene. The CDR3 has 11 amino acids. V dropped 3 bases and J dropped 8 bases, with 8 bases sitting between them. The germline V gene has CDR1 DFQATT and CDR2 SNEGSKA (reference sequence). The CDR3 sequence: CSARRSDEQFF. The CDR3 DNA follows: TGCAGTGCTAGGCGGAGCGATGAGCAGTTCTTC.